Presented here are 20 T cell receptor beta chains from one specimen sequenced in a study of OX40 agonist ivuxolimab in advanced cancers. Clones were read by immunoSEQ multiplex PCR, and TCRdb kept only the in-frame ones, dropping some. The table lists roughly 29,000 clones, 85% to 95% of them singletons. This specimen was CD4+ or CD8+ T cells sorted from blood, taken in a trial of the OX40 agonist ivuxolimab. The receptor set was obtained from an adult with an advanced solid tumor such as melanoma, head and neck, liver or kidney cancer.

The rearrangement joins TRBV4-3 to TRBJ2-7; 7 nucleotides line up with TRBD1. V lost 0 bases and J lost 5; bases outside the gene matches: 7. Germline V CDR1 and CDR2: LGHNA, YSLEER. This CDR3 has 15 residues. The CDR3 DNA sequence: TGCGCCAGCAGCCAAGATACAGGGGTGGGAAACGAGCAGTACTTC. It is translated as CASSQDTGVGNEQYF.

This clone was detected once. This chain joins TRBV6-6 and TRBJ1-5; D is unresolved. The germline V and J ends were trimmed by 1 base and 7 bases, with 8 bases remaining between them. The CDR3 consists of 13 residues. The germline gives CDR1 MNHNY, CDR2 SVGAGI (reference sequence). CDR3 coding DNA: TGTGCCAGCAGTTACTATTTTGGCCAGCCCCAGCATTTT. This translates into CASSYYFGQPQHF.

V usage is TRBV6-1 and J usage is TRBJ2-7, with 7 nucleotides matching TRBD2. The germline CDR1 and CDR2 sequences are MNHNS and SASEGT. Trimming at V came to 7 bases and at J to 6 bases, leaving 9 bases not matched to a gene. This CDR3 contains 13 residues. CDR3 residues: CASNSGGWGEQYF. The CDR3 region has the DNA TGTGCCAGCAATTCGGGGGGTTGGGGCGAGCAGTACTTC.

By sample fraction, this clone is large. This rearrangement joins TRBV7-3 to TRBJ2-2, with a weak D call TRBD2 (6 bases). This CDR3 has 16 residues. V was cut by 0 bases and J by 3 bases, with 11 bases left in between. The germline V gene encodes CDR1 SGHTA and CDR2 FQGTGA. CDR3 sequence: CASSLTDGGDTGELFF. In nucleotides, the CDR3 is TGTGCCAGCAGCTTAACGGACGGGGGTGACACCGGGGAGCTGTTTTTT.

This clone occurred once. DNA for the CDR3: TGTGCCAGCAGTTTGCGAGGGACCCACTACGAGCAGTACTTC. Translated, it gives CASSLRGTHYEQYF. The chain uses TRBV27 and TRBJ2-7; D assignment may be TRBD1 or TRBD2 (5 bases each). Germline-derived CDR1 and CDR2 are MNHEY and SMNVEV (reference sequence). The CDR3 runs 14 residues. The ends were cut back, 3 bases at V and 3 bases at J, with 12 bases in the middle.

V is TRBV7-9 and J is TRBJ2-5; maybe TRBD1 (6 bases). The V gene's germline CDR1 is SEHNR and CDR2 FQNEAQ (reference sequence). The CDR3 is 13 residues long. Trimming cost V 3 bases and J 4 bases, with 9 bases left between them. CDR3 DNA sequence: TGTGCCAGCAGCTTCGAGGACAGAGAGACCCAGTACTTC. Protein product: CASSFEDRETQYF. The full variable domain, with the rest looked up from reference TRBV7-9 and TRBJ2-5, is DTGVSQNPRHKITKRGQNVTFRCDPISEHNRLYWYRQTLGQGPEFLTYFQNEAQLEKSRLLSDRFSAERPKGSFSTLEIQRTEQGDSAMYLCASSFEDRETQYFGPGTRLLVL.

The V gene is TRBV9, the J gene TRBJ1-2, with D perhaps TRBD1 (6 bases). CDR1 and CDR2 from the germline V gene are SGDLS and YYNGEE. This CDR3 contains 15 residues. V gave up 3 bases and J gave up 0 bases, with 12 bases separating them. CDR3 in DNA: TGTGCCAGCAGCGGGGACACTACTTCTAACTATGGCTACACCTTC. Its translation: CASSGDTTSNYGYTF. Full variable domain (missing parts from reference TRBV9 and TRBJ1-2): DSGVTQTPKHLITATGQRVTLRCSPRSGDLSVYWYQQSLDQGLQFLIQYYNGEERAKGNILERFSAQQFPDLHSELNLSSLELGDSALYFCASSGDTTSNYGYTFGSGTRLTVV.

The chain couples TRBV18 to TRBJ1-5; 8 bases line up with TRBD1. Germline V lookup: CDR1 KGHSH, CDR2 LQKENI. The CDR3 length is 19 residues. V was clipped by 0 bases and J by 1 base; unmatched bases: 11. Here the CDR3 reads CASSPPITGGIESNQPQHF. Here the CDR3 DNA reads TGTGCCAGCTCACCACCGATAACAGGGGGAATTGAAAGCAATCAGCCCCAGCATTTT.

The chain recombines TRBV10-3 with TRBJ2-7, with D hard to call. The CDR3 extends over 13 amino acids. The germline CDR1 and CDR2 sequences are ENHRY and SYGVKD. V was cut by 3 bases and J by 5 bases, with 11 bases left in between. The CDR3 DNA is TGTGCCATCAGTGAACTGCCCTCGGACGAGCAGTACTTC. It specifies CAISELPSDEQYF.

The chain links TRBV5-1 to TRBJ2-7; 8 positions match TRBD2. CDR3 length: 14 residues. Germline CDR1 is SGHRS and CDR2 is YFSETQ. J lost 2 bases, V lost 1 base, and 2 bases had no gene match. The CDR3 DNA follows: TGCGCCAGCAGCTTGAGCGGGAGTACCTACGAGCAGTACTTC. This encodes CASSLSGSTYEQYF.

V usage is TRBV20-1 and J usage is TRBJ2-7; the D gene is possibly TRBD1 (6 bases). The CDR3 runs to 11 residues. Germline assignment: CDR1 DFQATT and CDR2 SNEGSKA (reference sequence). Trimming pared 5 bases from V and 7 bases from J, leaving 12 bases between. CDR3 DNA: TGCAGTGCTGCCCGAGGGGGTGAGCAGTACTTC. Translating gives CSAARGGEQYF.

The V and J genes are TRBV19 and TRBJ1-1; 12 bases map to TRBD1. Germline V lookup: CDR1 LNHDA, CDR2 SQIVND (reference sequence). V dropped 5 bases and J dropped 5; count of bases not matched to a gene: 12. The CDR3 contains 17 residues. CDR3 DNA: TGTGCCAGTAGTGTCCCCGGGACAGGGGGCGCAGGGACTGAAGCTTTCTTT. This codes for CASSVPGTGGAGTEAFF. Supplemented by reference TRBV19 and TRBJ1-1, the full variable domain reads DGGITQSPKYLFRKEGQNVTLSCEQNLNHDAMYWYRQDPGQGLRLIYYSQIVNDFQKGDIAEGYSVSREKKESFPLTVTSAQKNPTAFYLCASSVPGTGGAGTEAFFGQGTRLTVV.

This clone has just one count. The chain is built from TRBV6-5 and TRBJ2-7; 8 bases are shared with TRBD2. V was clipped by 4 bases and J by 5 bases; unmatched bases: 10. The CDR3 spans 15 residues. Germline CDR1 MNHEY, CDR2 SVGAGI. CDR3 sequence (DNA): TGTGCCAGCAGTTCCTCTCCAGCGGGAGTAAACGAGCAGTACTTC. The encoded protein is CASSSSPAGVNEQYF.

This clone was recorded only once. The chain is built from TRBV7-9 and TRBJ1-2, with D hard to call. In germline, CDR1 is SEHNR, CDR2 FQNEAQ (reference sequence). Trimming left V 5 bases short and J 4 bases short, with 11 bases between. The CDR3 totals 13 residues. This CDR3 is CASSPLVSYGYTF. CDR3 bases: TGTGCCAGCAGCCCTCTTGTTTCCTATGGCTACACCTTC.

The V gene is TRBV4-3, the J gene TRBJ2-1; TRBD2 matches at 8 bases. This CDR3 spans 16 amino acids. Germline loops: CDR1 LGHNA, CDR2 YSLEER. Trimming removed 2 bases from V and 4 bases from J; junction bases left unmatched: 7. Here the CDR3 DNA reads TGCGCCAGCAGCCAAAGTCGACTAGCGCTATACAATGAGCAGTTCTTC. It yields the protein CASSQSRLALYNEQFF.

The chain is built from TRBV28 and TRBJ2-7; tentative D call: TRBD1 (5 bases). V dropped 5 bases and J dropped 3 bases, with 11 bases sitting between them. There are 13 residues in the CDR3. Germline-derived CDR1 and CDR2 are MDHEN and SYDVKM. CDR3 amino acids: CASSPRAYYEQYF. Here the CDR3 DNA reads TGTGCCAGCAGTCCCAGGGCGTACTACGAGCAGTACTTC.

The rearrangement uses TRBV4-1 and TRBJ2-7; TRBD2 might be the D (6 bases). V lost 4 bases and J 7 bases, leaving 17 bases between the germline ends. The CDR3 consists of 14 residues. CDR1 is MGHRA and CDR2 is YSYEKL in the germline V gene. The CDR3 DNA reads as TGCGCCAGCAGCCTAGCCGGGACTCCGAGGGAGCAGTACTTC. This codes for CASSLAGTPREQYF.

This rearrangement joins TRBV4-2 to TRBJ2-1; possible D gene TRBD2, 5 bases. The CDR3 consists of 16 residues. V gave up 0 bases and J gave up 0 bases, with 9 bases separating them. CDR1 is LGHNA, CDR2 YNFKEQ, per germline. In DNA, the CDR3 is TGTGCCAGCAGCCAAGATTTAGGGAGCTCCTACAATGAGCAGTTCTTC. Its protein is CASSQDLGSSYNEQFF.

V and J are TRBV6-1 and TRBJ1-5; 11 bases fit TRBD1. The CDR3 runs 14 residues. V was clipped by 6 bases and J by 6 bases; unmatched bases: 4. CDR1 is MNHNS, CDR2 SASEGT, per germline. The CDR3 reads CASRDRGPVQPQHF. The CDR3 DNA is TGTGCCAGCAGGGACAGGGGGCCGGTTCAGCCCCAGCATTTT.

In regard to this clone: It is likely a read error, because the conserved phenylalanine at the end of the CDR3 is missing. V usage is TRBV5-1 and J usage is TRBJ1-2, with 8 bases fitting TRBD1. The CDR3 runs to 15 residues. V shed 0 bases and J 3 bases; nucleotides not matched to a gene: 4. Germline-derived CDR1 and CDR2 are SGHRS and YFSETQ. As DNA, the CDR3 is TGCGCCAGCAGCTTGGCCGTGGGACAGGACTATGGCTACACCCTC. This translates into CASSLAVGQDYGYTL.